There are a few counts of the clone carrying this T cell receptor (beta chain). The antigen is unknown. This sample stems from a study of cytomegalovirus exposure and HLA in healthy donors. Study in general: There were 70 million to 95 million unique TCRs (from HLA-typed donors) in an early data release. Study-level findings and limits: TCR beta V segments were, for the most part, productive about 87% or about 30% of the time in an earlier analysis. The analysis excluded some indistinguishable V segments, including TRBV6-2 and TRBV6-3.

Both 60 Vbeta primers and 13 Jbeta primers went into the PCR. This table comes from immunoSEQ multiplex PCR, and its TCRdb copy is limited to in-frame clones, with some not included. The table shows 120,000 to 150,000 clones, with about 80% occurring only once. This CDR3 is built from 14 residues. Losses at the gene ends were 4 bases for V and 11 bases for J; bases not matched to a gene: 13. Germline lookup yields CDR1 LGHNA and CDR2 YNFKEQ. V and J are TRBV4-2 and TRBJ2-5; 7 bases line up with TRBD1. Sequencing was performed on PBMCs. The sequence was collected from a man aged 40-50 years in good health and CMV-seronegative. CDR3 coding DNA: TGTGCCAGCAGCCCCCTCGACAGGGTCTCGGGGCAGTACTTC. This sequence encodes CASSPLDRVSGQYF.